This TCR beta chain emerged from a study of cytomegalovirus exposure and HLA in healthy donors. Study-level points and caveats: Apparent HLA restriction characterized most CMV-associated TCR beta chains in a later analysis.

To note about this clone: Its antigen is unidentified.

V gave up 7 bases and J gave up 5 bases; unmatched junction bases: 11. Germline V gene sequence: CDR1 MRHNA, CDR2 SNTAGT. The CDR3 contains 15 residues. The primer mix had 60 Vbeta and 13 Jbeta primers. Sequenced by immunoSEQ multiplex PCR; TCRdb stores in-frame clones only, minus some. The sample includes about 200,000 clones. The TCR originated in a girl aged 2-10 years in good health and CMV-seropositive. The source material was PBMCs. The chain couples TRBV6-4 to TRBJ2-5; 9 nucleotides agree with TRBD2. CDR3 in amino acids: CASTHIAGVGETQYF. In nucleotides, the CDR3 is TGTGCCAGCACTCACATAGCGGGAGTGGGTGAGACCCAGTACTTC.